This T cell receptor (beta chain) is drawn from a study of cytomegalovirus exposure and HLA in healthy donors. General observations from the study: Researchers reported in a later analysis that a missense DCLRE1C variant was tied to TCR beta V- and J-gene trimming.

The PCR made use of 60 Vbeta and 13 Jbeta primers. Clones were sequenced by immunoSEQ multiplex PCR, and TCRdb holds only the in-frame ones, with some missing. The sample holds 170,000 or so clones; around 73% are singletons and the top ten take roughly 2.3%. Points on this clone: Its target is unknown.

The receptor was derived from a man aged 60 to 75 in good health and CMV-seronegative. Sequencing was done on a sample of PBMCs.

CDR3 protein: CSVEREGDTQYF. DNA of the CDR3: TGCAGCGTTGAGAGGGAGGGAGATACGCAGTATTTT. The chain uses TRBV29-1 and TRBJ2-3; 7 bases align to TRBD2. CDR1 and CDR2 (germline): SQVTM, ANQGSEA. CDR3 size: 12 residues. Trimming cost V 3 bases and J 5 bases; bases outside gene matches: 2.